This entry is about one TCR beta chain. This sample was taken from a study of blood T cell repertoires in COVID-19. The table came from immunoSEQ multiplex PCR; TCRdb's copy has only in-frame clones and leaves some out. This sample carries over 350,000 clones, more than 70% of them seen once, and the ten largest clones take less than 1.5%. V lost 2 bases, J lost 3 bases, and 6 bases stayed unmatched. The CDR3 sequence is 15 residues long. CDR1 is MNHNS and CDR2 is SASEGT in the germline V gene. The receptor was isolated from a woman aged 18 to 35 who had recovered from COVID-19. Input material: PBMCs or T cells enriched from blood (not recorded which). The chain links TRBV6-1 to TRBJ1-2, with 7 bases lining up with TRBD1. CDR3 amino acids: CASSEYHRGDYGYTF. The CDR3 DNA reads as TGTGCCAGCAGTGAATATCACAGGGGAGACTATGGCTACACCTTC.